A selection of T cell receptor beta chains follows, all from one sample in a study of shared clonotypes between healthy human individuals. Profiled with immunoSEQ multiplex PCR; TCRdb holds only in-frame clones, not every one. Altogether 850,000 to 1,200,000 clones are present, around 74% being singletons, with the ten largest covering approximately 1.5%. Material for sequencing was memory CD4+ T cells sorted from blood. The receptors shown here come from a man in his late teens or twenties in good health. Both conserved end residues are part of each CDR3. Fields, in order: J gene, V gene, CDR3 protein.

J: TRBJ2-7
V: TRBV5-1
CDR3: CASSLGGVYEQYF

J: TRBJ2-7
V: TRBV9
CDR3: CASSGGQGSYEQYF

J: TRBJ2-7
V: TRBV21-1
CDR3: CASSKERTGGEYEQYF

J: TRBJ1-2
V: TRBV5-1
CDR3: CASSLTGDYGYTF

J: TRBJ1-1
V: TRBV11-2
CDR3: CASSMGKGYSNTEAFF

J: TRBJ1-4
V: TRBV11-2
CDR3: CASSRTGRELFF

J: TRBJ2-3
V: TRBV5-1
CDR3: CASSKVGERTDTQYF

J: TRBJ1-1
V: TRBV7-9
CDR3: CASSQRTDTEAFF

J: TRBJ1-1
V: TRBV28
CDR3: CASSSFTGNTEAFF

J: TRBJ1-1
V: TRBV18
CDR3: CASSRADMGTGAEAFF

J: TRBJ2-2
V: TRBV5-1
CDR3: CASSLEGIRTGELFF

J: TRBJ1-4
V: TRBV28
CDR3: CASRPGLANEKLFF

J: TRBJ2-5
V: TRBV9
CDR3: CASSVGLAGGQVGETQYF

J: TRBJ1-2
V: TRBV21-1
CDR3: CASSSTLYLEWTGVPYGYTF

J: TRBJ1-5
V: TRBV4-1
CDR3: CASSQHYDRNNQPQHF

J: TRBJ2-2
V: TRBV19
CDR3: CASGGPAGATGELFF

J: TRBJ1-1
V: TRBV6-5
CDR3: CASGHTEAFF

J: TRBJ2-3
V: TRBV5-1
CDR3: CASSTGGRGDTQYF

J: TRBJ1-1
V: TRBV14
CDR3: CASSLYGVSNTEAFF

J: TRBJ2-2
V: TRBV7-9
CDR3: CASSLMEWRDRAGELFF

J: TRBJ1-1
V: TRBV6-5
CDR3: CASSGPLNTEAFF

J: TRBJ1-3
V: TRBV4-3
CDR3: CASSQDRVSGNTIYF

J: TRBJ1-1
V: TRBV6-1
CDR3: CASSQDRGVTEAFF